This TCR beta chain was observed in a study of blood T cell repertoires in COVID-19. Study background: From the United States, Italy and Spain came samples of acute and convalescent COVID-19.

CDR1 and CDR2 from the germline V gene are LGHDT and YNNKEL (reference sequence). Trimming took 3 bases from V and 9 from J, leaving 21 bases between them. The CDR3 runs to 16 residues. Libraries were prepared by immunoSEQ multiplex PCR; TCRdb keeps only in-frame clonotypes and omits some of them. Here the sample spans approximately 220,000 clones, roughly 85% being singletons. The sequence came from a man in his forties or fifties who had recovered from COVID-19. The chain has TRBV3-1 (or the pseudogene TRBV3-2) and TRBJ2-1; D is perhaps TRBD2 (5 bases). The specimen was peripheral blood. The CDR3 DNA follows: TGTGCCAGCAGCCACTCGGTTGGGAGTGTTTTAGGTGAGCAGTTCTTC. It encodes CASSHSVGSVLGEQFF.